A single sample gave rise to the 17 T cell receptor beta chains below, sequenced in a study of cytomegalovirus exposure and HLA in healthy donors. It was with 60 Vbeta and 13 Jbeta primers that the PCR ran. Sequenced by immunoSEQ multiplex PCR; TCRdb stores in-frame clones only, minus some. The sample lists about 180,000 clones, just under 80% occurring once. Sequencing used PBMCs. All receptors come from a woman aged 30 to 39 in good health and CMV-seronegative.

This rearrangement joins TRBV9 to TRBJ2-5; 11 positions match TRBD2. CDR1 is SGDLS, CDR2 YYNGEE, per germline. The length of the CDR3 is 16 residues. Trimming removed 2 bases from V and 4 bases from J; junction bases left unmatched: 7. CDR3 nucleotide sequence: TGTGCCAGCAGCGTCGAGACCGGGACTAGCGGAGAGACCCAGTACTTC. Translation: CASSVETGTSGETQYF.

The chain joins TRBV5-6 to TRBJ1-6, with TRBD1 as a possible D gene (5 bases). CDR1 and CDR2 from the germline V gene are SGHDT and YYEEEE. The V end lost 4 bases, the J end lost 8 bases, and 19 bases lay between the germline ends. The CDR3 sequence is 16 residues long. In nucleotides, the CDR3 is TGTGCCAGCAGCCTGGATCCGGGCCTAGGGGATTCACCCCTCCACTTT. It translates to CASSLDPGLGDSPLHF.

The chain combines TRBV7-6 with TRBJ1-4, with 7 bases that match TRBD1. Looked up from germline, CDR1 is SGHVS and CDR2 is FNYEAQ. Trimming at V came to 8 bases and at J to 8 bases, leaving 11 bases not matched to a gene. The CDR3 spans 14 residues. Written as DNA, the CDR3 is TGTGCCAGCGGACGGGACAGAGGGAGAGAAAAACTGTTTTTT. Amino acids: CASGRDRGREKLFF.

This clone was seen more than once but under ten times. For the CDR3, the DNA is TGTGCCAGCTCAACCCAGGGGGCTGTCAATGAGCAGTTCTTC. Amino acids: CASSTQGAVNEQFF. V gene TRBV18 combines with J gene TRBJ2-1; 8 bases agree with TRBD1. The J segment lost 6 bases and the V segment lost 5 bases, leaving 6 bases of the junction unmatched. CDR1 is KGHSH, CDR2 LQKENI, per germline. There are 14 residues in the CDR3.

In its sample, this clone was seen a few times. The gene calls are TRBV5-1 and TRBJ1-5; 8 nucleotides align to TRBD1. Trimming took 4 bases from V and 5 from J; bases not matched to a gene: 5. Germline V gives CDR1 SGHRS, CDR2 YFSETQ. This CDR3 region has 14 residues. The CDR3 DNA is TGCGCCAGCAGCAGGGCAGGGGGCGATCAGCCCCAGCATTTT. Its translation is CASSRAGGDQPQHF.

This clone has only one observation. The J gene is TRBJ1-1, the V gene TRBV5-6; 9 nucleotides match TRBD1. The germline gives CDR1 SGHDT, CDR2 YYEEEE. The CDR3 length is 15 residues. The junction had 6 bases not matched to a gene; V was cut back by 4 bases and J by 2 bases. This CDR3 reads CASSPGQGFNTEAFF. The CDR3, as DNA: TGTGCCAGCAGCCCGGGACAGGGATTCAACACTGAAGCTTTCTTT.

The chain couples TRBV15 to TRBJ1-1; TRBD1 might be the D (6 bases). Between the trimmed V and J ends, which lost 5 bases and 1 base, there was a span of 11 bases. This CDR3 spans 14 amino acids. The germline gives CDR1 LNHNV, CDR2 YYDKDF (reference sequence). The CDR3 region has the DNA TGTGCCACCAGCGGCGACAGGACGAACACTGAAGCTTTCTTT. The encoded protein is CATSGDRTNTEAFF.

This chain uses TRBV6-5 with TRBJ2-3, with D unresolved. The CDR3 has 14 amino acids. Trimming removed 7 bases at V and 1 base at J, with 12 bases between. Germline assignment: CDR1 MNHEY and CDR2 SVGAGI. The CDR3 DNA reads TGTGCCAGCACCCCTGGAGTCCGCACAGATACGCAGTATTTT. The encoded protein is CASTPGVRTDTQYF.

V usage is TRBV6-5 and J usage is TRBJ1-2; TRBD1 might be the D (5 bases). Looked up from germline, CDR1 is MNHEY and CDR2 is SVGAGI. This CDR3 is 14 amino acids long. Trimming shortened V by 0 bases and J by 3 bases, and 8 bases separated the two germline ends. The CDR3 reads CASSYSDSYYGYTF. CDR3 bases: TGTGCCAGCAGTTACTCCGACAGCTACTATGGCTACACCTTC.

The V gene is TRBV4-3, the J gene TRBJ2-7; 11 bases map to TRBD1. Germline V gives CDR1 LGHNA, CDR2 YSLEER. The V segment lost 3 bases and the J segment 5 bases; nucleotides outside the gene matches: 15. The CDR3 spans 18 residues. CDR3 residues: CASSQGTGLGQGANEQYF. As DNA, the CDR3 is TGCGCCAGCAGCCAGGGCACCGGATTAGGACAGGGGGCCAACGAGCAGTACTTC.

The chain is built from TRBV7-3 and TRBJ2-1; D is perhaps TRBD2 (6 bases). The CDR3 runs 13 residues. CDR1 is SGHTA, CDR2 FQGTGA, per germline. V lost 3 bases and J lost 7, with 10 bases in between. The CDR3 DNA reads as TGTGCCAGCAGCTTCTCGGGGGTAAATGAGCAGTTCTTC. It yields the protein CASSFSGVNEQFF.

The chain joins TRBV6-6 to TRBJ1-5, with unresolved D. Trimming removed 7 bases at V and 5 bases at J, with 12 bases between. The germline gives CDR1 MNHNY, CDR2 SVGAGI (reference sequence). The CDR3 is 13 residues long. The CDR3 is CASTLVVYQPQHF. The CDR3 region has the DNA TGTGCCAGCACTCTGGTAGTCTATCAGCCCCAGCATTTT.

This clone was found once. This rearrangement joins TRBV19 to TRBJ1-1, with a weak D call TRBD1 (5 bases). Trimming pared 5 bases from V and 0 bases from J, leaving 22 bases between. CDR1 and CDR2 from the germline V gene are LNHDA and SQIVND (reference sequence). The CDR3 extends over 18 amino acids. CDR3 bases: TGTGCCAGTAGTCGAGACCAAATCAGGGTAACCATGAACACTGAAGCTTTCTTT. Protein sequence: CASSRDQIRVTMNTEAFF.

The chain recombines TRBV2 with TRBJ2-2; D is unclear. CDR3 size: 14 residues. Germline CDR1 SNHLY, CDR2 FYNNEI. The germline V and J ends were trimmed by 1 base and 7 bases, with 10 bases remaining between them. CDR3 residues: CASSEEESIGELFF. The CDR3 DNA is TGTGCCAGCAGTGAAGAGGAGTCTATCGGGGAGCTGTTTTTT.

This clone was recorded only once. The chain is built from TRBV4-1 and TRBJ1-1, with TRBD1 as a possible D gene (6 bases). Germline CDR1 MGHRA, CDR2 YSYEKL. Between the trimmed V and J ends, which lost 0 bases and 9 bases, there was a span of 20 bases. This CDR3 region has 16 residues. The CDR3 DNA is TGCGCCAGCAGCCAAGATGTAGGGCCCGGGACAAATAAAGCTTTCTTT. Amino acid sequence: CASSQDVGPGTNKAFF.

The V and J genes are TRBV9 and TRBJ2-3; 12 bases map to TRBD2. Per the germline V gene, CDR1 is SGDLS and CDR2 is YYNGEE. The CDR3 is 19 amino acids. Trimming at V came to 3 bases and at J to 4 bases, leaving 15 bases not matched to a gene. Here the CDR3 DNA reads TGTGCCAGCAGCGCCCCCGGGACTAGCGGGTCCAACCCCCCAGATACGCAGTATTTT. Its protein product is CASSAPGTSGSNPPDTQYF.

This clone was detected once. The V gene is TRBV18, the J gene TRBJ2-3; D ambiguous. The V and J ends lost 8 bases and 2 bases respectively, with 5 bases between them. Germline assignment: CDR1 KGHSH and CDR2 LQKENI. The CDR3 sequence is 11 residues long. DNA of the CDR3: TGTGCCAGCATGGCCACAGATACGCAGTATTTT. This codes for CASMATDTQYF.